The 3 T cell receptor beta chains below were found in one sample sequenced in a study of blood T cell repertoires in COVID-19 (dated by TCRdb to about 2020). The library was prepared using the immunoSEQ multiplex PCR assay. Not all clones reach the TCRdb copy of this immuneACCESS table, which keeps in-frame sequences only. Checked studies attribute under half of the gap to unresolved V genes and leave the rest unexplained. The sample table holds some 54,000 clones, of which more than 85% were seen once. Under 3% of the sample comes from the top ten. The sequenced material came from peripheral blood. The receptors come from a man between 60 and 75 years old with acute or convalescent COVID-19.

The chain is built from TRBV28 and TRBJ1-2; the D gene is possibly TRBD1 (5 bases). With 7 bases removed from V and 6 bases from J, the gap between germline ends came to 15 bases. Germline lookup yields CDR1 MDHEN and CDR2 SYDVKM. The CDR3 sequence is 13 residues long. As DNA, the CDR3 is TGTGCCAGCAAGGGTACAGGTTGGAATGGCTACACCTTC. Protein sequence: CASKGTGWNGYTF.

The chain uses TRBV11-3 and TRBJ2-5; 7 bases align to TRBD1. The V segment lost 5 bases and the J segment 2 bases; nucleotides outside the gene matches: 8. The CDR3 runs 15 residues. Germline V CDR1 and CDR2: SGHNT, YENEEA. In DNA, the CDR3 is TGTGCCAGCAGCCCAGGACAGGCGAAACAAGAGACCCAGTACTTC. Translation: CASSPGQAKQETQYF.

The V gene is TRBV21-1, the J gene TRBJ2-3; TRBD1 is the table's D call and was not checked against the DNA. TRBV21-1 is given as a pseudogene. The CDR3 is 16 residues long. CDR3 loop: CASNKGQTASTDTQYF. CDR3 bases: TGTGCCAGCAACAAGGGACAGACTGCTAGCACAGATACGCAGTATTTT.